The source of this T cell receptor (beta chain) is a study of blood T cell repertoires in COVID-19. The length of the CDR3 is 13 residues. V was pared by 3 bases and J by 5 bases, with 0 bases of the junction left unmatched. CDR1 is MNHEY, CDR2 SMNVEV, per germline (reference sequence). In the source study's methods: The assay estimated nucleated cells by amplifying reference gene primers. TCRdb's copy holds only in-frame clones and misses some; the assay was immunoSEQ multiplex PCR. V and J calls and clone size are those listed in that table; D and trimming were worked out from the DNA. Among around 310,000 clones, around 91% were seen once, and the ten largest hold around 0.93%. It was during active infection that Seattle patients were enrolled and then longitudinally followed.

The TCR sequence derives from a woman in her 40s with COVID-19, enrolled during active disease. Material: peripheral blood. This chain links TRBV27 with TRBJ1-5; 8 bases agree with TRBD1. The CDR3 sequence is CASSLDRDQPQHF. DNA for the CDR3: TGTGCCAGCAGTTTGGACAGGGATCAGCCCCAGCATTTT.